The present entry profiles one T cell receptor (beta chain) with its context. Its antigen remains unidentified. Using immunoSEQ multiplex PCR, the repertoire was profiled, and TCRdb retains in-frame clones only, with some absent. The data show roughly 1,600,000 clones, approximately 98.5% seen once. This specimen belongs to a study of shared clonotypes between healthy human individuals. General study points: The sole specimen, blood, was sampled, and tissue repertoires likely differ.

The origin of this receptor is a man aged 25 to 40 in good health. Sequencing input: naive CD4+ T cells sorted from blood. The subset: CD45RA+ positively selected.

The CDR3 reads CASSSPQGLGNTEAFF. DNA for the CDR3: TGTGCCAGCAGTTCACCCCAGGGGCTAGGGAACACTGAAGCTTTCTTT. The V gene is TRBV28, the J gene TRBJ1-1, with a tentative D call TRBD1 (6 bases). With 4 bases removed from V and 1 base from J, the gap between germline ends came to 16 bases. CDR1 and CDR2 from the germline V gene are MDHEN and SYDVKM. The CDR3 runs to 16 residues.